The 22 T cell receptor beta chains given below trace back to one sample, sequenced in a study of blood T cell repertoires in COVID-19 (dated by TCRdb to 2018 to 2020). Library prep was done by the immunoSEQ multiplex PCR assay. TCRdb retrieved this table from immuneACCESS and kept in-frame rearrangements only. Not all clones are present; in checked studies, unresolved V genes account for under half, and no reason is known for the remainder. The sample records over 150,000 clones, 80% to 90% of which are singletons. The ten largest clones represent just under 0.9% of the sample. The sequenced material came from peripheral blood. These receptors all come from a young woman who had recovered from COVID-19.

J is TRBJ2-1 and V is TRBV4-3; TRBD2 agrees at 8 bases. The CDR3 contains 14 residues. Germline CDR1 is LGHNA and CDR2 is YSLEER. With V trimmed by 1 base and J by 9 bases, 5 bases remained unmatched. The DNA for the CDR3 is TGCGCCAGCAGCCAAGCGGGGGGGCTCGGTGAGCAGTTCTTC. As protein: CASSQAGGLGEQFF.

The CDR3 nucleotides are TGTGCCAGCAGCTCCCTAGCGGGGGGGCTGGGGACCCAGTACTTC. Amino acids: CASSSLAGGLGTQYF. The V and J genes are TRBV7-9 and TRBJ2-5; 12 bases line up with TRBD2. CDR3 size: 15 residues. With 4 bases clipped from V and 7 bases from J, the junction kept 7 bases outside the gene matches. Looked up from germline, CDR1 is SEHNR and CDR2 is FQNEAQ (reference sequence).

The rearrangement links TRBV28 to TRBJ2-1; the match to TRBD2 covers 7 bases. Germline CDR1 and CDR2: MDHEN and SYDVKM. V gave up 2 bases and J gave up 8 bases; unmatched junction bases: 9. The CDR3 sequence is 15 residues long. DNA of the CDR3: TGTGCCAGCAGTTTAGGGGGGAGGGCCAGGGATGAGCAGTTCTTC. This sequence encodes CASSLGGRARDEQFF.

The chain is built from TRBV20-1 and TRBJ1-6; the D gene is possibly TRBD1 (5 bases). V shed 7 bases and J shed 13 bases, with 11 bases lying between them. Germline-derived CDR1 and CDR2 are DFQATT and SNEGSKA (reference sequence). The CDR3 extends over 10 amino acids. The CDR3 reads CSGQTEPLHF. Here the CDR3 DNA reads TGCAGTGGCCAGACAGAGCCCCTCCACTTT.

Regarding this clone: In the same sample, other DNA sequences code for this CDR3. The chain's CDR3 is CASSKGTAYTEAFF. The CDR3 DNA reads as TGTGCCAGCAGTAAAGGGACAGCCTACACTGAAGCTTTCTTT. The V and J genes are TRBV27 and TRBJ1-1; TRBD1 matches 7 bases. This CDR3 is 14 amino acids long. CDR1 is MNHEY, CDR2 SMNVEV, per germline (reference sequence). V was pared by 5 bases and J by 3 bases, with 6 bases of the junction left unmatched.

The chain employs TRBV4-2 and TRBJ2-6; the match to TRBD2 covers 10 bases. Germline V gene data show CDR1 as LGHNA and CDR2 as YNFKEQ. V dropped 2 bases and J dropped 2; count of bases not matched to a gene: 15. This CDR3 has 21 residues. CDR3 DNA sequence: TGTGCCAGCAGCCAACCGTTGGCAGTAAGCGGGAGGGCAACTGGGGCCAACGTCCTGACTTTC. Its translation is CASSQPLAVSGRATGANVLTF.

Here the CDR3 reads CATSRPGGYEQYF. As DNA, the CDR3 is TGTGCCACCAGCAGGCCAGGGGGCTACGAGCAGTACTTC. The chain couples TRBV15 to TRBJ2-7, with 7 bases aligning to TRBD1. Germline CDR1 and CDR2: LNHNV and YYDKDF (reference sequence). Trimming at V came to 3 bases and at J to 3 bases, leaving 2 bases not matched to a gene. The CDR3 is 13 amino acids.

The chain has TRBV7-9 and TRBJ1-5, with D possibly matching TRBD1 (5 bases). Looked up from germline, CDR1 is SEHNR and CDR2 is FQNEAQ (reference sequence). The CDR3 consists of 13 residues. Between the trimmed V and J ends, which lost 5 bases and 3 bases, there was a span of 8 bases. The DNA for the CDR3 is TGTGCCAGCAGCGGACAACTCAATCAGCCCCAGCATTTT. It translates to CASSGQLNQPQHF.

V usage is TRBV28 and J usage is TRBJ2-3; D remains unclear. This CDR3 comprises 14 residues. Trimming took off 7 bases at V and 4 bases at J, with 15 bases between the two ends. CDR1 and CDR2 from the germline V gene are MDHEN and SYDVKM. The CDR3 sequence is CASTILSHPDTQYF. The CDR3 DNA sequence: TGTGCCAGCACCATTCTTAGTCACCCAGATACGCAGTATTTT.

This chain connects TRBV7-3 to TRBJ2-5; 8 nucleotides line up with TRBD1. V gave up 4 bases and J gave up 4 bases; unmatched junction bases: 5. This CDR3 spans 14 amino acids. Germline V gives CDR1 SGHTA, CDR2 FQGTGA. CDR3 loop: CASSSTGAGETQYF. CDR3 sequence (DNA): TGTGCCAGCAGCTCGACAGGGGCGGGAGAGACCCAGTACTTC.

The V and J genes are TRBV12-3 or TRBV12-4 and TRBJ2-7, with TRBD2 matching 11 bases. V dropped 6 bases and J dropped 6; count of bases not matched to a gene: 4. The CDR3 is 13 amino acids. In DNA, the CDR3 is TGTGCCAGCAGCCTCACTAGCGGGGGCGAGCAGTACGTC. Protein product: CASSLTSGGEQYV.

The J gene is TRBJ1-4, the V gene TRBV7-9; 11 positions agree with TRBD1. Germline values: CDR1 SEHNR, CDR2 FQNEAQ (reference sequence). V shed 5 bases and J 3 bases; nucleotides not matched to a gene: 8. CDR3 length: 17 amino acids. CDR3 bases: TGTGCCAGCAGCCCCCGGACAGGGGGCTCAGCTAATGAAAAACTGTTTTTT. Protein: CASSPRTGGSANEKLFF.

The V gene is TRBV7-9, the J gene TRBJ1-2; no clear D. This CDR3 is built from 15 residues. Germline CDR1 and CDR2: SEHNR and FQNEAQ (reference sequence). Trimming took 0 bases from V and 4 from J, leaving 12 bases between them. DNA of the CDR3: TGTGCCAGCAGCTTAGCACGCCGGCAGGTCTATGGCTACACCTTC. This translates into CASSLARRQVYGYTF.

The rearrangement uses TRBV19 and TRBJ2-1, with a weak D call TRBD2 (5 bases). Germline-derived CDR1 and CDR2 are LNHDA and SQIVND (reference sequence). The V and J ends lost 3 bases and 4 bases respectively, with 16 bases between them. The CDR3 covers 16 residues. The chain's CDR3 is CASSIGVGVLYNEQFF. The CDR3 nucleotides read TGTGCCAGTAGTATCGGAGTGGGAGTGCTATACAATGAGCAGTTCTTC.

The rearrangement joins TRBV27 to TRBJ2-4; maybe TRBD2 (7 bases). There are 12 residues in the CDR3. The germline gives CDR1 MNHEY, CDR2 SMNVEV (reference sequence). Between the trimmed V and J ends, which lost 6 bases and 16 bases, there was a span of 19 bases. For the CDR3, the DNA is TGTGCCAGCAGGGCCACGGGGGGCCCGGGATACTTC. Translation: CASRATGGPGYF.

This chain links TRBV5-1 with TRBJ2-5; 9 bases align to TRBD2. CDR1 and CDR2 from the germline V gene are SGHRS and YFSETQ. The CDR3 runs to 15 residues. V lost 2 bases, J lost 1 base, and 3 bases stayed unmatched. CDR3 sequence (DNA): TGCGCCAGCAGCTTCCTAGCGGGGCCCCAAGAGACCCAGTACTTC. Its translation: CASSFLAGPQETQYF.

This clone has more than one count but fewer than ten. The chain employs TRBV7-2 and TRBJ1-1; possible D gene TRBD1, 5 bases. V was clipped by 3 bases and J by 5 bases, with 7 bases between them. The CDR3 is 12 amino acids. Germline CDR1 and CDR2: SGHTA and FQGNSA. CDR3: CASSFAGTEAFF. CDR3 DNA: TGTGCCAGCAGCTTCGCAGGGACTGAAGCTTTCTTT.

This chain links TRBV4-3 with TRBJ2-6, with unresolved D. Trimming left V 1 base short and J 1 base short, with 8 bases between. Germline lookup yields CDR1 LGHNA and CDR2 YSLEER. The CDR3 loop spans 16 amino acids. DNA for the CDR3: TGCGCCAGCAGCCAAGGCACAAGTTCTGGGGCCAACGTCCTGACTTTC. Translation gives CASSQGTSSGANVLTF.

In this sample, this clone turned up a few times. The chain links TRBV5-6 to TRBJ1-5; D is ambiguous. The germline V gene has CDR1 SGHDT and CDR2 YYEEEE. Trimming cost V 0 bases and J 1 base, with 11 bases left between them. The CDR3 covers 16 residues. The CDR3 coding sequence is TGTGCCAGCAGCTTGGCGGCGCGGCGGAGCAATCAGCCCCAGCATTTT. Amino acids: CASSLAARRSNQPQHF.

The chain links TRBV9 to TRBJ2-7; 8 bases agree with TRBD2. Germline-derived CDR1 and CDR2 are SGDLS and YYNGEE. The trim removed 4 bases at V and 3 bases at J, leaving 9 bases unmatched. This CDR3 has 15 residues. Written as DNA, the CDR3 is TGTGCCAGCAGCCCCCAGCCTAGCGGGTACTACGAGCAGTACTTC. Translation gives CASSPQPSGYYEQYF.

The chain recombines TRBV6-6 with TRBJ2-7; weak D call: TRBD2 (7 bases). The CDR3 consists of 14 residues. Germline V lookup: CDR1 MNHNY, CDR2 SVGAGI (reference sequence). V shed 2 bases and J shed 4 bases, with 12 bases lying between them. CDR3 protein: CASSYGGAIYEQYF. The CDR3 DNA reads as TGTGCCAGCAGTTACGGGGGGGCTATTTACGAGCAGTACTTC.

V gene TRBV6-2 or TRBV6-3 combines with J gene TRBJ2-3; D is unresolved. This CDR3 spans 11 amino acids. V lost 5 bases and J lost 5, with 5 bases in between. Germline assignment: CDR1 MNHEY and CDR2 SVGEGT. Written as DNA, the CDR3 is TGTGCCAGCAGTATCGGAGATACGCAGTATTTT. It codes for CASSIGDTQYF.